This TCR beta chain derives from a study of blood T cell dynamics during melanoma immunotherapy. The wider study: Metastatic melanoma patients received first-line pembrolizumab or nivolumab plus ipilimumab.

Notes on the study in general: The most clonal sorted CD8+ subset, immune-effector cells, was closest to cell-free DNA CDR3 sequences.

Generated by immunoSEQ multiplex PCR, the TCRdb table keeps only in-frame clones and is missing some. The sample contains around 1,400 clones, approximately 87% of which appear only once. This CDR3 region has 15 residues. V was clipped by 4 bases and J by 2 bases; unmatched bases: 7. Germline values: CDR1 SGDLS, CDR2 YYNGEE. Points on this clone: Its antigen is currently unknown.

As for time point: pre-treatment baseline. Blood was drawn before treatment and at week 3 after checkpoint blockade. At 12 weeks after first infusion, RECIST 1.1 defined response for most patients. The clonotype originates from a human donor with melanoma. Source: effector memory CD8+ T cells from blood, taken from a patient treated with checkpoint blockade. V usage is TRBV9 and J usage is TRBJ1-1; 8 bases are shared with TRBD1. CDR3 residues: CASSPRQGSNTEAFF. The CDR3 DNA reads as TGTGCCAGCAGCCCAAGACAGGGGTCCAACACTGAAGCTTTCTTT. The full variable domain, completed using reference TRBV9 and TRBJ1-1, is DSGVTQTPKHLITATGQRVTLRCSPRSGDLSVYWYQQSLDQGLQFLIQYYNGEERAKGNILERFSAQQFPDLHSELNLSSLELGDSALYFCASSPRQGSNTEAFFGQGTRLTVV.